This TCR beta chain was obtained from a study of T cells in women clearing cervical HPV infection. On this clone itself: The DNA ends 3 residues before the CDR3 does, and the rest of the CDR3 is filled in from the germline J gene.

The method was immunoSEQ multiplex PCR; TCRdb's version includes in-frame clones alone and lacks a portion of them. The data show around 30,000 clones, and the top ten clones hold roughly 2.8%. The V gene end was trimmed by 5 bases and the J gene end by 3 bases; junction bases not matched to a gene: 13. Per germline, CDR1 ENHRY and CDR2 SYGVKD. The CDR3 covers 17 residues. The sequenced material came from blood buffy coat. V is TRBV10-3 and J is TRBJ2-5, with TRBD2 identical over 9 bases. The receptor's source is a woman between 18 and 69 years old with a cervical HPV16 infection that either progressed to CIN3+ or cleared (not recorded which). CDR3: CAISKSQRGAGEETQYF. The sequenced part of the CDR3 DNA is TGTGCCATCAGTAAATCACAGCGGGGGGCAGGGGAAGAGACC.